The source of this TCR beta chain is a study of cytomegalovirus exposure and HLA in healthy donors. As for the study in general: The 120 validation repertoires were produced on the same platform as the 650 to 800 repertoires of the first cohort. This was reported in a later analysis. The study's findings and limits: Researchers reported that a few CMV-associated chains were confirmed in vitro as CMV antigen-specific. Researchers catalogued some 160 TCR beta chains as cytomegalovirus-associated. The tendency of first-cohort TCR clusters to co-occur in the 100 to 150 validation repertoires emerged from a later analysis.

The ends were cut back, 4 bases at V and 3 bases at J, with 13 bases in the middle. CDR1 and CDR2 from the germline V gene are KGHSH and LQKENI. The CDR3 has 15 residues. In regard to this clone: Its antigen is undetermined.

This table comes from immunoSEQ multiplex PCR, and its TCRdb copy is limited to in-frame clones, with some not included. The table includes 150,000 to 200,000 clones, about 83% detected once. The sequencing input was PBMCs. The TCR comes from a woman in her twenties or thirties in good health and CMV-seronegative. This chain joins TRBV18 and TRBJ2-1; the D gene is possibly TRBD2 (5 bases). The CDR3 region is CASSLLSGDYNEQFF. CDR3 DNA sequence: TGTGCCAGCTCACTCCTAAGCGGAGACTACAATGAGCAGTTCTTC.